A single sample is the source of the 30 T cell receptor beta chains below, sequenced in a study of blood T cell repertoires in COVID-19. TCRdb keeps only in-frame clones here, not all; method: immunoSEQ multiplex PCR. Altogether about 400,000 clones are present, around 87% being singletons, with the ten largest covering over 0.9%. The specimen sequenced was PBMCs or T cells enriched from blood (not recorded which). Receptors originate from a woman aged 30 to 39 with acute COVID-19.

CDR3 bases: TGCGCCAGCAGGGGATTTGTCTCGGACGGCGGGGGGGCCTCCTACAATGAGCAGTTCTTC. This sequence encodes CASRGFVSDGGGASYNEQFF. The chain combines TRBV10-2 with TRBJ2-1, with 9 bases matching TRBD2. The CDR3 runs 20 residues. Germline assignment: CDR1 WSHSY and CDR2 SAAADI. Trimming took 6 bases from V and 0 from J; bases not matched to a gene: 18.

The V call is TRBV5-1, the J call TRBJ2-1; D not resolved. Germline CDR1 SGHRS, CDR2 YFSETQ. Trimming shortened V by 0 bases and J by 2 bases, and 9 bases separated the two germline ends. The CDR3 extends over 15 amino acids. The CDR3 coding sequence is TGCGCCAGCAGCTTGGGTTCCGCGACCTACAATGAGCAGTTCTTC. Encoded protein: CASSLGSATYNEQFF.

The rearrangement joins TRBV6-4 to TRBJ2-3, with a weak D call TRBD1 (5 bases). The CDR3 covers 17 residues. The germline CDR1 and CDR2 sequences are MRHNA and SNTAGT. Trimming took 6 bases from V and 1 from J, leaving 20 bases between them. Written as DNA, the CDR3 is TGTGCCAGCAGGGACGTCTCCGAGACAGACGGCACAGATACGCAGTATTTT. This sequence encodes CASRDVSETDGTDTQYF.

The CDR3 region is CASSPRQGMVRYNSPLHF. For the CDR3, the DNA is TGTGCCAGCAGTCCCCGACAGGGTATGGTCCGCTATAATTCACCCCTCCACTTT. The rearrangement joins TRBV6-6 to TRBJ1-6; TRBD1 matches at 7 bases. Trimming at V came to 5 bases and at J to 3 bases, leaving 13 bases not matched to a gene. Germline-derived CDR1 and CDR2 are MNHNY and SVGAGI (reference sequence). CDR3 length: 18 amino acids.

The chain employs TRBV20-1 and TRBJ2-7, with TRBD1 as a possible D gene (5 bases). Trimming removed 3 bases from V and 5 bases from J, with 11 bases in between. The CDR3 is 12 residues long. The germline gives CDR1 DFQATT, CDR2 SNEGSKA (reference sequence). The CDR3 here is CSASLTDNEQYF. CDR3 nucleotide sequence: TGCAGTGCTAGTTTGACAGATAACGAGCAGTACTTC.

V usage is TRBV5-5 and J usage is TRBJ2-5, with 9 bases identical to TRBD1. V dropped 4 bases and J dropped 7; count of bases not matched to a gene: 14. Germline CDR1 is SGHKS and CDR2 is YYEKEE (reference sequence). The CDR3 covers 16 residues. The CDR3 region has the DNA TGTGCCAGCAGCCCACAACCCGGGACAGGGTTCGGGACCCAGTACTTC. It encodes CASSPQPGTGFGTQYF.

The genes are TRBV6-5 and TRBJ2-7, with 11 bases identical to TRBD1. From germline, CDR1 is MNHEY and CDR2 SVGAGI. CDR3 size: 15 residues. The junction had 8 bases not matched to a gene; V was cut back by 7 bases and J by 3 bases. The CDR3 loop is CASTEFGTGGYEQYF. Written as DNA, the CDR3 is TGTGCCAGCACCGAGTTCGGGACAGGGGGCTACGAGCAGTACTTC.

CDR3 protein: CASSVSPAGTEAFF. As DNA, the CDR3 is TGTGCCAGCAGCGTCAGCCCCGCGGGCACTGAAGCTTTCTTT. The chain combines TRBV7-6 with TRBJ1-1, with D unclear. CDR1 is SGHVS and CDR2 is FNYEAQ in the germline V gene. There are 14 residues in the CDR3. Trimming cost V 5 bases and J 4 bases, with 14 bases left between them.

This chain connects TRBV24-1 to TRBJ2-3, with D maybe TRBD2 (6 bases). Germline V gives CDR1 KGHDR, CDR2 SFDVKD. Trimming left V 5 bases short and J 2 bases short, with 10 bases between. The CDR3 runs 14 residues. The CDR3 reads CATSVGGYTDTQYF. Written as DNA, the CDR3 is TGTGCCACCAGTGTCGGGGGTTACACAGATACGCAGTATTTT.

Turning to this clone: Other DNA sequences within the sample encode an identical CDR3. The chain has TRBV12-3 or TRBV12-4 and TRBJ2-2; a weak D match, TRBD2 (5 bases). V lost 3 bases and J lost 6, with 8 bases in between. The CDR3 length is 13 residues. The CDR3 region is CASSFGGPGELFF. CDR3 in DNA: TGTGCCAGCAGTTTCGGCGGGCCCGGGGAGCTGTTTTTT.

The V call is TRBV11-3, the J call TRBJ2-1; D ambiguous. CDR3 length equals 15 residues. Trimming removed 1 base from V and 0 bases from J, with 7 bases in between. The V gene's germline CDR1 is SGHNT and CDR2 YENEEA. CDR3 amino acids: CASSLASGSYNEQFF. The CDR3 DNA reads as TGTGCCAGCAGCTTAGCTTCAGGCTCCTACAATGAGCAGTTCTTC. Full variable domain (outside the CDR3, taken from reference TRBV11-3 and TRBJ2-1): EAGVVQSPRYKIIEKKQPVAFWCNPISGHNTLYWYLQNLGQGPELLIRYENEEAVDDSQLPKDRFSAERLKGVDSTLKIQPAELGDSAVYLCASSLASGSYNEQFFGPGTRLTVL.

This clone appeared a few times. The chain recombines TRBV12-3 or TRBV12-4 with TRBJ1-1; D ambiguous. This CDR3 comprises 12 residues. Trimming left V 5 bases short and J 7 bases short, with 11 bases between. In DNA form, the CDR3 reads TGTGCCAGCAGTCGGGGAGTTGATGAAGCTTTCTTT. Its translation is CASSRGVDEAFF.

The chain has TRBV2 and TRBJ1-6, with D perhaps TRBD1 (5 bases). The germline V gene encodes CDR1 SNHLY and CDR2 FYNNEI. The length of the CDR3 is 16 residues. V dropped 4 bases and J dropped 3 bases, with 13 bases sitting between them. For the CDR3, the DNA is TGTGCCAGCAGTGGCGGCCCAGGGATCTATAATTCACCCCTCCACTTT. Its translation: CASSGGPGIYNSPLHF.

The rearrangement links TRBV15 to TRBJ1-2; D not resolved. V lost 0 bases, J lost 8 bases, and 13 bases lay in between. CDR3 length: 14 residues. Germline loops: CDR1 LNHNV, CDR2 YYDKDF (reference sequence). CDR3 region: CATSRDGFSYGYTF. DNA for the CDR3: TGTGCCACCAGCAGAGACGGGTTCTCTTACGGCTACACCTTC.

This sequence joins TRBV24-1 and TRBJ1-5, with D uncertain. This CDR3 spans 15 amino acids. Germline V gene sequence: CDR1 KGHDR, CDR2 SFDVKD. V was pared by 6 bases and J by 4 bases, with 15 bases between. The CDR3 sequence is CATSHAVARNQPQHF. The CDR3 DNA reads TGTGCCACCAGTCATGCTGTTGCACGGAATCAGCCCCAGCATTTT.

This clone occurred a few times. This chain links TRBV7-8 with TRBJ1-5; 8 bases are shared with TRBD1. Germline assignment: CDR1 SGHVS and CDR2 FQNEAQ. The trim removed 1 base at V and 0 bases at J, leaving 8 bases unmatched. The CDR3 consists of 18 residues. CDR3 nucleotides: TGTGCCAGCAGCTTAGGAGGGACAGGAGATTATAGCAATCAGCCCCAGCATTTT. As protein: CASSLGGTGDYSNQPQHF.

The chain joins TRBV6-5 to TRBJ1-5; 10 bases are shared with TRBD1. Germline loops: CDR1 MNHEY, CDR2 SVGAGI. The CDR3 has 13 amino acids. V was clipped by 11 bases and J by 7 bases; unmatched bases: 8. The CDR3 loop reads CAGTRDRGQPQHF. For the CDR3, the DNA is TGTGCCGGGACTCGGGACAGGGGACAGCCCCAGCATTTT.

V gene TRBV7-9 combines with J gene TRBJ1-6; 7 bases align to TRBD1. CDR1 SEHNR and CDR2 FQNEAQ come from the germline V gene (reference sequence). The CDR3 is made up of 17 amino acids. V gave up 3 bases and J gave up 8 bases; unmatched junction bases: 13. The CDR3 coding sequence is TGTGCCAGCAGCTTGATACTACGACAGGGAGAGGATTCACCCCTCCACTTT. Encoded protein: CASSLILRQGEDSPLHF.

The chain combines TRBV30 with TRBJ2-1; TRBD2 agrees at 11 bases. This CDR3 spans 16 amino acids. Germline values: CDR1 GTSNPN, CDR2 SVGIG (reference sequence). Trimming at V came to 2 bases and at J to 4 bases, leaving 7 bases not matched to a gene. CDR3: CAWSSWPSGGYNEQFF. The CDR3 DNA sequence: TGTGCCTGGAGTTCATGGCCTAGCGGGGGGTACAATGAGCAGTTCTTC.

The sample holds one count of this clone. The gene calls are TRBV4-1 and TRBJ2-7; possible D gene TRBD1, 6 bases. The germline V gene has CDR1 MGHRA and CDR2 YSYEKL. V lost 6 bases, J lost 6 bases, and 18 bases lay in between. This CDR3 has 14 amino acids. CDR3 DNA sequence: TGCGCCAGCAGTCGAGGTACAGGGATCTTCGAGCAGTACTTC. Encoded protein: CASSRGTGIFEQYF.

In DNA, the CDR3 is TGTGCCAGCAGTCAATCCTTAACAGGGCCATCCGCCAACGTCCTGACTTTC. Its protein is CASSQSLTGPSANVLTF. The V gene is TRBV7-3, the J gene TRBJ2-6; TRBD1 might be the D (6 bases). This CDR3 contains 17 residues. Germline V gene lookup returns CDR1 SGHTA and CDR2 FQGTGA. V lost 6 bases to trimming and J lost 7 bases, with 22 bases between them.

The rearrangement joins TRBV29-1 to TRBJ2-1, with TRBD2 matching 9 bases. Germline loops: CDR1 SQVTM, CDR2 ANQGSEA. The CDR3 covers 14 residues. J lost 7 bases, V lost 8 bases, and 12 bases had no gene match. CDR3 amino acids: CSLSGGGEVNEQFF. The CDR3 nucleotides read TGCAGCCTCTCAGGCGGGGGGGAGGTGAATGAGCAGTTCTTC.

V gene TRBV27 combines with J gene TRBJ2-7; TRBD2 aligns across 11 bases. Losses at the gene ends were 5 bases for V and 4 bases for J; bases not matched to a gene: 10. Germline assignment: CDR1 MNHEY and CDR2 SMNVEV (reference sequence). The CDR3 covers 16 residues. DNA for the CDR3: TGTGCCAGCAGTCCGGGTAGCGGGGGGGCCCCGTACGAGCAGTACTTC. Its translation: CASSPGSGGAPYEQYF.

The rearrangement links TRBV29-1 to TRBJ1-1; perhaps TRBD1 as D (6 bases). Germline V lookup: CDR1 SQVTM, CDR2 ANQGSEA. Trimming removed 6 bases from V and 5 bases from J, with 16 bases in between. This CDR3 is 13 amino acids long. For the CDR3, the DNA is TGCAGCGTGGTCCGGGGACAATGGACTGAAGCTTTCTTT. It is translated as CSVVRGQWTEAFF. Variable domain in full (rest from reference TRBV29-1 and TRBJ1-1): SAVISQKPSRDICQRGTSLTIQCQVDSQVTMMFWYRQQPGQSLTLIATANQGSEATYESGFVIDKFPISRPNLTFSTLTVSNMSPEDSSIYLCSVVRGQWTEAFFGQGTRLTVV.

This chain connects TRBV5-1 to TRBJ2-2; D is undetermined. In germline, CDR1 is SGHRS, CDR2 YFSETQ. Deletions cut 1 base from V and 5 bases from J, with 15 bases between. The CDR3 contains 16 residues. The CDR3 bases are TGCGCCAGCAGCTTGTACAGCCACCTAAGGACCGGGGAGCTGTTTTTT. It yields the protein CASSLYSHLRTGELFF.

The chain uses TRBV5-1 and TRBJ2-2; 10 nucleotides agree with TRBD2. CDR1 and CDR2 from the germline V gene are SGHRS and YFSETQ. The CDR3 spans 17 residues. Trimming removed 1 base from V and 5 bases from J; junction bases left unmatched: 8. Written as DNA, the CDR3 is TGCGCCAGCAGCTTGCGGACAGGAGCGGGAGGGACCGGGGAGCTGTTTTTT. Residues: CASSLRTGAGGTGELFF.

The rearrangement joins TRBV27 to TRBJ2-7, with 9 bases that match TRBD1. CDR1 is MNHEY and CDR2 is SMNVEV in the germline V gene (reference sequence). The CDR3 spans 15 residues. V shed 5 bases, J shed 5 bases, and the junction held 10 bases outside the gene matches. CDR3 coding DNA: TGTGCCAGCAGTGCCACAGGGGGCTACGACGACGAGCAGTACTTC. This translates into CASSATGGYDDEQYF.

V usage is TRBV18 and J usage is TRBJ2-1, with D hard to call. The germline V gene has CDR1 KGHSH and CDR2 LQKENI. CDR3 length equals 14 residues. V was pared by 5 bases and J by 8 bases, with 16 bases between. In DNA, the CDR3 is TGTGCCAGCTCAGTACAGCTAACGTTCGATGAGCAGTTCTTC. Residues: CASSVQLTFDEQFF.

The chain carries TRBV18 and TRBJ2-3; tentatively, D is TRBD1 (5 bases). V lost 4 bases and J 2 bases, leaving 10 bases between the germline ends. Per the germline V gene, CDR1 is KGHSH and CDR2 is LQKENI. The CDR3 consists of 14 residues. In nucleotides, the CDR3 is TGTGCCAGCTCACTAGGACAAGACACAGATACGCAGTATTTT. Translation: CASSLGQDTDTQYF.

The V gene is TRBV15, the J gene TRBJ1-2, with D unresolved. This CDR3 has 16 residues. With 0 bases removed from V and 7 bases from J, the gap between germline ends came to 18 bases. Germline loops: CDR1 LNHNV, CDR2 YYDKDF (reference sequence). CDR3: CATSRDSAELEGGYTF. CDR3 nucleotides: TGTGCCACCAGCAGAGATTCGGCAGAACTTGAGGGTGGCTACACCTTC.